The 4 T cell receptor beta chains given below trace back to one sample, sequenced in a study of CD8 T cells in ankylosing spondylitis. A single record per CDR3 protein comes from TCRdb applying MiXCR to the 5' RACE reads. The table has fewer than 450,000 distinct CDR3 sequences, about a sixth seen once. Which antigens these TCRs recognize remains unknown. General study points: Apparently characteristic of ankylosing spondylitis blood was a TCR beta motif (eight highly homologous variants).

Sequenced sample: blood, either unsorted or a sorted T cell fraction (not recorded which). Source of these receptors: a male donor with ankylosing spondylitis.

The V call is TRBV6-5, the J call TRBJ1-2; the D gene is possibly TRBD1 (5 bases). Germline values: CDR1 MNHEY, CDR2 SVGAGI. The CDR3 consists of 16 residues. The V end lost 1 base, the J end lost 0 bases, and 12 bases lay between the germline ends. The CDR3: CASSYYRAGTNYGYTF. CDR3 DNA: TGTGCCAGCAGTTACTATCGCGCAGGGACTAACTATGGCTACACCTTC.

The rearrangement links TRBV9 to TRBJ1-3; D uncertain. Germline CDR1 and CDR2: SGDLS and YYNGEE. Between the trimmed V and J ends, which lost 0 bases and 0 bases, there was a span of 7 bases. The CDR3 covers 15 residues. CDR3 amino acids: CASSVVPNSGNTIYF. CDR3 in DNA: TGTGCCAGCAGCGTAGTCCCTAACTCTGGAAACACCATATATTTT.

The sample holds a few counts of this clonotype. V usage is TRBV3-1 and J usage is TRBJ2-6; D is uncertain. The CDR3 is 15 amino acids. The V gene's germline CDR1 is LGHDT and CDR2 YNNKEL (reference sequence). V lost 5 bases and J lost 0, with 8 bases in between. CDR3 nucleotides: TGTGCCAGCAGCTACAGTGTCTCTGGGGCCAACGTCCTGACTTTC. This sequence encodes CASSYSVSGANVLTF.

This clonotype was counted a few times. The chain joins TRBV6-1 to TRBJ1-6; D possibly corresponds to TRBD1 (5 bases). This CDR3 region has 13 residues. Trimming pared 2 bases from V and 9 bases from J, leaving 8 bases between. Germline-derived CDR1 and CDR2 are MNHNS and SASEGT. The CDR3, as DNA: TGTGCCAGCAGTGAACAGGGCCGTTCACCCCTCCACTTT. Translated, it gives CASSEQGRSPLHF.